Given below is one T cell receptor (beta chain) in context. Its antigen is currently unknown. The record originates from a study of radiotherapy plus CTLA-4 blockade in lung cancer. Study-level points and caveats: Response, reportedly, was best predicted by interferon-beta along with early blood T cell clone dynamics. There was expansion of tumor-derived TCR clones in blood after radiotherapy plus ipilimumab.

Libraries were prepared by immunoSEQ multiplex PCR; TCRdb keeps only in-frame clonotypes and omits some of them. Seen here are approximately 94,000 clones, 80% to 85% observed once, and the top ten hold more than 20%. The germline V gene encodes CDR1 MNHNS and CDR2 SASEGT. The CDR3 has 15 amino acids. Trimming at V came to 9 bases and at J to 5 bases, leaving 11 bases not matched to a gene. This clonotype was sampled from a human donor with non-small cell lung cancer that progressed on radiotherapy plus ipilimumab. The chain couples TRBV6-1 to TRBJ2-3; 10 bases agree with TRBD2. The sample in question was peripheral blood, obtained from a patient treated with radiotherapy plus ipilimumab. The CDR3 region is CASKLAGFGRDTQYF. For the CDR3, the DNA is TGTGCCAGTAAACTAGCGGGATTTGGTAGAGATACGCAGTATTTT.